This T cell receptor (beta chain) is drawn from a study of blood T cells in healthy people across ages. In germline, CDR1 is KGHDR, CDR2 SFDVKD. V was shortened by 4 bases and J by 0 bases, with 13 bases between the two germline ends. The CDR3 loop spans 16 amino acids. This clonotype was counted a few times. The antigen is unknown. Researchers collected ten milliliters of peripheral blood from every single donor. Per-sample PBMC isolation yielded at least 6.5 million cells. The study's findings and limits: Long-lived donors carried more naive CD4+ cells and greater diversity than aged donors.

Using a J-beta primer mix together with a sample-barcoded 5' primer, a second PCR was run for roughly 6 to 12 cycles. Every cDNA was tagged by a template-switch adaptor with 12 random nucleotides. TCRdb processed the 5' RACE reads anew with MiXCR; each CDR3 protein has one entry. Of around 1.5 million distinct CDR3 sequences listed, 35% to 45% are singletons. The sequence was collected from a woman under 30 in good health. The sequenced sample consisted of blood. The chain has TRBV24-1 and TRBJ2-3; weak D call: TRBD1 (6 bases). For the CDR3, the DNA is TGTGCCACCAGTGAGCTTACAGGGTCTAGCACAGATACGCAGTATTTT. Residues: CATSELTGSSTDTQYF.